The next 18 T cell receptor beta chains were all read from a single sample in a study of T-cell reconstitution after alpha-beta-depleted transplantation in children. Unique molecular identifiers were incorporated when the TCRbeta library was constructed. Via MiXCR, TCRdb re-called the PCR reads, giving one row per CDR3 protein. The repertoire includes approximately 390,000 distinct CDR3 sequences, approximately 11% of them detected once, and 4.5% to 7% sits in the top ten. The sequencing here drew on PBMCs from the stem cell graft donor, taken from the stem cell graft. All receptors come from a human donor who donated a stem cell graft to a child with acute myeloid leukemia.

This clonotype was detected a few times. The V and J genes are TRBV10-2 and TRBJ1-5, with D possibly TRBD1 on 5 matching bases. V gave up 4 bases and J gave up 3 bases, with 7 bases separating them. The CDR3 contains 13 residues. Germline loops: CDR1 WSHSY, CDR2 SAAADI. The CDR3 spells CASSGRDNQPQHF. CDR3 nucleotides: TGCGCCAGCAGTGGCAGGGACAATCAGCCCCAGCATTTT.

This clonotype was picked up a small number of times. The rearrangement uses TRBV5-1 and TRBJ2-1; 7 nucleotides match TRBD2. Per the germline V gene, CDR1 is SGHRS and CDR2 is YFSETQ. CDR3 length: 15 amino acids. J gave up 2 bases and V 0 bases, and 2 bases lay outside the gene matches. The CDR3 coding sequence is TGCGCCAGCAGCTTGGAACTAGCGACCTACAATGAGCAGTTCTTC. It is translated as CASSLELATYNEQFF.

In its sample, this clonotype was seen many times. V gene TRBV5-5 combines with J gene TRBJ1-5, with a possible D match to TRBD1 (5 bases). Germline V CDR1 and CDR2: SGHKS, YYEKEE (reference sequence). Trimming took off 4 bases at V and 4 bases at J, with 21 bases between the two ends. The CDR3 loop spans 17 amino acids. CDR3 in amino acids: CASSNNRQSSPNQPQHF. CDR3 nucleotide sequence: TGTGCCAGCAGCAATAACAGGCAATCTTCCCCAAATCAGCCCCAGCATTTT.

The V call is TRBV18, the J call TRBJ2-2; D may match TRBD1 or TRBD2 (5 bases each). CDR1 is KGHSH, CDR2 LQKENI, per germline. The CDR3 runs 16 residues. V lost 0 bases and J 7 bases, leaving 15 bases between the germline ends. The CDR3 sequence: CASSPPGTEFIGELFF. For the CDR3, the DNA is TGTGCCAGCTCACCACCCGGGACCGAGTTTATCGGGGAGCTGTTTTTT.

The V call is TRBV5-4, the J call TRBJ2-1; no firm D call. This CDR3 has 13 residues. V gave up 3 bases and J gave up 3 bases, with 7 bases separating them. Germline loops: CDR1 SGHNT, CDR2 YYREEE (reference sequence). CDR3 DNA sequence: TGTGCCAGCAGCTACGCGGTCTACAATGAGCAGTTCTTC. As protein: CASSYAVYNEQFF.

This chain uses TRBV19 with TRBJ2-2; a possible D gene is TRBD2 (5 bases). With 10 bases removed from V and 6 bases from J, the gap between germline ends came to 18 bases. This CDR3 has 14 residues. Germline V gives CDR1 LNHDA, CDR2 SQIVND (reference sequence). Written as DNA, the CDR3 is TGTGCCACCAAGGAGGCAGTTACCCCCGGGGAGCTGTTTTTT. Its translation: CATKEAVTPGELFF.

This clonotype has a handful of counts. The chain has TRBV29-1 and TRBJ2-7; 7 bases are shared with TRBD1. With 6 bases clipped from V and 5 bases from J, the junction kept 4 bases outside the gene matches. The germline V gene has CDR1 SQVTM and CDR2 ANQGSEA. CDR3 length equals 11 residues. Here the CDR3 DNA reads TGCAGCGTGTACAGGGGTGACGAGCAGTACTTC. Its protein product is CSVYRGDEQYF.

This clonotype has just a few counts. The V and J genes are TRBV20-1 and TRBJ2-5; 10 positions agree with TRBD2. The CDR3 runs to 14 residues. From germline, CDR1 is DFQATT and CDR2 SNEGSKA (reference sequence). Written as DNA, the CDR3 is TGCAGCGCAAGCGGGGGGGCCTTTGGCGAGACCCAGTACTTC. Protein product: CSASGGAFGETQYF.

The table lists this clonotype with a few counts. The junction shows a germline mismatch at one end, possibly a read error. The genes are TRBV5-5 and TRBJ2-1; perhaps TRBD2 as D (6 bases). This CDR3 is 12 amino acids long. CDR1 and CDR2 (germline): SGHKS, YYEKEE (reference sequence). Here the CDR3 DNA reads TGTGCCAGCAGCCCTGAGGCGCGGGATAAGGTCTTC. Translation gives CASSPEARDKVF.

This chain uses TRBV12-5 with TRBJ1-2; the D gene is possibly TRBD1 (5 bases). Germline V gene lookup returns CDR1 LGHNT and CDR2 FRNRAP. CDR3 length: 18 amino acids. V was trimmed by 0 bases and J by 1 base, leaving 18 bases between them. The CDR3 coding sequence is TGTGCTAGTGGTTTGGTAGATTCAGGGTCGGGTTTTAACTATGGCTACACCTTC. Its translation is CASGLVDSGSGFNYGYTF.

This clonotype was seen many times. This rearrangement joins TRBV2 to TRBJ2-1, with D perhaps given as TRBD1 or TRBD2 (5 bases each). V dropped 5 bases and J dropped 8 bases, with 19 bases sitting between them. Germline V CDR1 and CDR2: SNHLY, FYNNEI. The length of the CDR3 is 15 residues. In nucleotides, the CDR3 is TGTGCCAGCAGTCCGATCGGGGCCTCCGGGGATGAGCAGTTCTTC. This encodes CASSPIGASGDEQFF.

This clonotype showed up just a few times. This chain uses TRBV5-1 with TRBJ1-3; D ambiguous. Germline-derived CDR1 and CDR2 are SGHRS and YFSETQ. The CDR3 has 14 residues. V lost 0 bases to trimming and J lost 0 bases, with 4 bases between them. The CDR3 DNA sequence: TGCGCCAGCAGCTTGGCGGCCTCTGGAAACACCATATATTTT. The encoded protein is CASSLAASGNTIYF.

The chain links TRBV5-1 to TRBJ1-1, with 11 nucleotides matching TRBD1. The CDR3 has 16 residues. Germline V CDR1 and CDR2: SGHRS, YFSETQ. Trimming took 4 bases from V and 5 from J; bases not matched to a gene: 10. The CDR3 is CASSTGQGAGWTEAFF. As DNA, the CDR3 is TGCGCCAGCAGCACAGGACAGGGGGCGGGTTGGACTGAAGCTTTCTTT.

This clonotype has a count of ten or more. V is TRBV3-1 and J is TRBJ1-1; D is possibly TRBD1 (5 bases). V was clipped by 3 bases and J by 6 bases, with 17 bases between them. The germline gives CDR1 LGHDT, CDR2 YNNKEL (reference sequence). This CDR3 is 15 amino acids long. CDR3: CASSHDKGEDAEAFF. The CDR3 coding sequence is TGTGCCAGCAGCCATGACAAAGGGGAGGATGCTGAAGCTTTCTTT.

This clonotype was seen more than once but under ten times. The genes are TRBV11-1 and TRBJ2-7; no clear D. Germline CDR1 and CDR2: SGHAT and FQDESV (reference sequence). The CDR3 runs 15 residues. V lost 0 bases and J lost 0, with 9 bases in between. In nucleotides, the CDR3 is TGTGCCAGCAGCTTAGCCGGGCAGGCCTCCTACGAGCAGTACTTC. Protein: CASSLAGQASYEQYF.

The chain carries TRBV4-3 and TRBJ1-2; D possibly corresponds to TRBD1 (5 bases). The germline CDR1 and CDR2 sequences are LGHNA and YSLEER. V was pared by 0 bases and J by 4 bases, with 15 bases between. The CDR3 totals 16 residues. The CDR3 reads CASSQEGGTYGYGYTF. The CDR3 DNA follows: TGCGCCAGCAGCCAAGAAGGTGGGACTTATGGCTATGGCTACACCTTC.

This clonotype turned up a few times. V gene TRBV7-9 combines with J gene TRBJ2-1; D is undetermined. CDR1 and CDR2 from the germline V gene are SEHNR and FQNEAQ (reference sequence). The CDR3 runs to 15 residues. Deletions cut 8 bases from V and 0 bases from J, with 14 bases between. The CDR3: CASPGGPDSYNEQFF. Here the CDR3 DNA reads TGTGCCAGCCCCGGTGGGCCGGACTCCTACAATGAGCAGTTCTTC.

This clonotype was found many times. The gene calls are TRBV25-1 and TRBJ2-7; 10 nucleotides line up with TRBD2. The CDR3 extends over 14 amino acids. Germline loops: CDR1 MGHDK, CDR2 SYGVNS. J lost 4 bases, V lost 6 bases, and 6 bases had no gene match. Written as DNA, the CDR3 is TGTGCCAGCAGCAGAGCGGGGGGGCCGTACGAGCAGTACGTC. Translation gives CASSRAGGPYEQYV.